Below, 5 T cell receptor beta chains from the same sample are listed, as sequenced in a study of technical replicates of blood from a few donors. Profiling relied on immunoSEQ multiplex PCR, and the TCRdb table lists in-frame clones only, not all of them. Of roughly 100,000 clones listed, approximately 94% are singletons. Sequencing was performed on T cells isolated from PBMCs. The receptor set was obtained from a human donor in good health.

The chain joins TRBV4-1 to TRBJ1-3; D is unclear. The V and J ends lost 0 bases and 0 bases respectively, with 6 bases between them. The CDR3 runs to 15 residues. Per germline, CDR1 MGHRA and CDR2 YSYEKL. In DNA form, the CDR3 reads TGCGCCAGCAGCCAAGAGGCGGGCTCTGGAAACACCATATATTTT. Residues: CASSQEAGSGNTIYF.

The chain's CDR3 is CASRVGGRSYEQYF. CDR3 in DNA: TGTGCCAGCAGGGTCGGAGGGAGGTCCTACGAGCAGTACTTC. V is TRBV28 and J is TRBJ2-7; D is possibly TRBD2 (6 bases). Trimming removed 6 bases from V and 1 base from J, with 13 bases in between. The CDR3 contains 14 residues. The germline CDR1 and CDR2 sequences are MDHEN and SYDVKM.

The chain employs TRBV19 and TRBJ2-1; no clear D. Germline-derived CDR1 and CDR2 are LNHDA and SQIVND (reference sequence). Trimming removed 0 bases from V and 6 bases from J, with 12 bases in between. The CDR3 totals 15 residues. This chain's CDR3 is CASSIDPRRANEQFF. The CDR3 bases are TGTGCCAGTAGTATAGATCCTAGAAGAGCCAATGAGCAGTTCTTC. The whole variable domain, filled in from reference TRBV19 and TRBJ2-1, reads DGGITQSPKYLFRKEGQNVTLSCEQNLNHDAMYWYRQDPGQGLRLIYYSQIVNDFQKGDIAEGYSVSREKKESFPLTVTSAQKNPTAFYLCASSIDPRRANEQFFGPGTRLTVL.

This clone was observed once. This chain uses TRBV9 with TRBJ2-3; possibly TRBD1 for D (5 bases). CDR3 size: 15 residues. The V gene lost 3 bases and the J gene lost 0 bases, with 11 bases spanning the gap. Germline V gene data show CDR1 as SGDLS and CDR2 as YYNGEE. This CDR3 is CASSGGQSSTDTQYF. DNA of the CDR3: TGTGCCAGCAGCGGAGGACAATCTAGCACAGATACGCAGTATTTT.

The rearrangement uses TRBV13 and TRBJ2-6; D remains unclear. Germline V gene lookup returns CDR1 PRHDT and CDR2 FYEKMQ (reference sequence). This CDR3 is 14 amino acids long. Trimming took 6 bases from V and 1 from J, leaving 7 bases between them. CDR3 sequence: CASSVSSGANVLTF. The CDR3 DNA reads TGTGCCAGCAGTGTTTCATCTGGGGCCAACGTCCTGACTTTC.